These 10 T cell receptor beta chains came from one sample sequenced in a study of CD8+CD57+ T cells in acquired aplastic anemia. Flow cytometry had shown expanded CD8+CD57+ cells in the patients chosen for sequencing. Genomic DNA was employed as the template in profiling TCR beta VDJ and CDR3. TCRdb re-analysed the reads in MiXCR, keeping a single row per CDR3 protein. The sample lists fewer than 200,000 distinct CDR3 sequences; about 70% were seen once. The sample comprised sorted CD4+, CD8+, or CD8+CD57+ T cells (not recorded which) from PBMCs. Receptors originate from a human donor with aplastic anemia.

The chain employs TRBV5-1 and TRBJ2-5; 9 nucleotides line up with TRBD2. The length of the CDR3 is 14 residues. CDR1 is SGHRS, CDR2 YFSETQ, per germline. V was clipped by 5 bases and J by 9 bases; unmatched bases: 11. The CDR3 sequence: CASRRLAGPSAQYF. The CDR3 DNA sequence: TGCGCCAGCAGGCGTCTAGCGGGGCCCTCGGCCCAGTACTTC.

The chain combines TRBV20-1 with TRBJ2-7; TRBD2 agrees at 11 bases. The CDR3 length is 16 residues. Germline-derived CDR1 and CDR2 are DFQATT and SNEGSKA (reference sequence). Trimming took 3 bases from V and 4 from J; bases not matched to a gene: 11. CDR3 nucleotides: TGCAGTGCTAGCCAGATTAGCGGGAGGGCCGGGTACGAGCAGTACTTC. This encodes CSASQISGRAGYEQYF.

The chain has TRBV10-3 and TRBJ1-2; D ambiguous. Trimming removed 2 bases at V and 1 base at J, with 5 bases between. CDR1 and CDR2 from the germline V gene are ENHRY and SYGVKD. This CDR3 has 13 residues. The CDR3 here is CAISESNNYGYTF. The CDR3 DNA sequence: TGTGCCATCAGTGAGAGCAATAACTATGGCTACACCTTC.

The chain's CDR3 is CASSLGLDYNEQFF. In nucleotides, the CDR3 is TGTGCCAGCAGTTTGGGACTGGACTACAATGAGCAGTTCTTC. This chain links TRBV7-3 with TRBJ2-1, with D possibly matching TRBD2 (6 bases). Trimming pared 6 bases from V and 3 bases from J, leaving 12 bases between. There are 14 residues in the CDR3. CDR1 and CDR2 from the germline V gene are SGHTA and FQGTGA. Full variable domain (outside the CDR3, taken from reference TRBV7-3 and TRBJ2-1): GAGVSQTPSNKVTEKGKYVELRCDPISGHTALYWYRQSLGQGPEFLIYFQGTGAADDSGLPNDRFFAVRPEGSVSTLKIQRTERGDSAVYLCASSLGLDYNEQFFGPGTRLTVL.

The chain combines TRBV20-1 with TRBJ2-3, with 9 bases matching TRBD2. The CDR3 extends over 14 amino acids. Germline values: CDR1 DFQATT, CDR2 SNEGSKA (reference sequence). The CDR3 DNA follows: TGCAGCGTTGTCCCCAGCGGGGGGACGTATACGCAGTATTTT. Translated: CSVVPSGGTYTQYF.

The V gene is TRBV7-9, the J gene TRBJ2-3; D remains ambiguous. This CDR3 comprises 12 residues. V shed 5 bases and J shed 7 bases, with 10 bases lying between them. Germline V CDR1 and CDR2: SEHNR, FQNEAQ (reference sequence). CDR3 DNA sequence: TGTGCCAGCAGCGCCAACGCACATACGCAGTATTTT. Translated, it gives CASSANAHTQYF.

The chain employs TRBV19 and TRBJ1-5; a weak D match, TRBD1 (6 bases). Trimming took off 4 bases at V and 5 bases at J, with 12 bases between the two ends. The germline gives CDR1 LNHDA, CDR2 SQIVND (reference sequence). The CDR3 length is 14 residues. DNA for the CDR3: TGTGCCAGTAGTAGGGGGCGGGGAGATCAGCCCCAGCATTTT. This encodes CASSRGRGDQPQHF.

The chain employs TRBV19 and TRBJ2-1; TRBD2 matches at 10 bases. Germline V CDR1 and CDR2: LNHDA, SQIVND (reference sequence). The CDR3 has 14 residues. The V segment lost 4 bases and the J segment 7 bases; nucleotides outside the gene matches: 4. CDR3 nucleotide sequence: TGTGCCAGTAGTAGGACTAGCGGCGGGAATGAGCAGTTCTTC. Translation gives CASSRTSGGNEQFF. The full variable domain, rest sourced from reference TRBV19 and TRBJ2-1, is DGGITQSPKYLFRKEGQNVTLSCEQNLNHDAMYWYRQDPGQGLRLIYYSQIVNDFQKGDIAEGYSVSREKKESFPLTVTSAQKNPTAFYLCASSRTSGGNEQFFGPGTRLTVL.

The chain carries TRBV13 and TRBJ2-1; TRBD2 aligns across 7 bases. The V segment lost 6 bases and the J segment 10 bases; nucleotides outside the gene matches: 12. This CDR3 has 14 amino acids. Germline V CDR1 and CDR2: PRHDT, FYEKMQ (reference sequence). The CDR3 DNA follows: TGTGCCAGCAGAAGAGGAGGGAGGGGCAGCGAGCAGTTCTTC. Translating gives CASRRGGRGSEQFF.

The chain couples TRBV7-9 to TRBJ2-7; 10 bases are a match to TRBD2. The germline CDR1 and CDR2 sequences are SEHNR and FQNEAQ (reference sequence). V gave up 2 bases and J gave up 7 bases; unmatched junction bases: 2. The CDR3 extends over 13 amino acids. CDR3 nucleotides: TGTGCCAGCAGCTTAACTAGCGGGGCAGAGCAGTACTTC. This codes for CASSLTSGAEQYF. Filled out from reference TRBV7-9 and TRBJ2-7, the complete variable domain reads DTGVSQNPRHKITKRGQNVTFRCDPISEHNRLYWYRQTLGQGPEFLTYFQNEAQLEKSRLLSDRFSAERPKGSFSTLEIQRTEQGDSAMYLCASSLTSGAEQYFGPGTRLTVT.